This T cell receptor (beta chain) was observed in a study of OX40 agonist ivuxolimab in advanced cancers. For the study at large: Those treated in dose escalation had hepatocellular carcinoma, melanoma, renal cell cancer or head and neck cancer. Study results and limitations: Determination of antigen specificity was not performed for the expanded peripheral T cells.

The repertoire was sequenced with immunoSEQ multiplex PCR; TCRdb's copy has only in-frame clones and lacks some. The sample carries 30,000 to 40,000 clones, 89% recorded once. Of note for this clone: The target antigen is unknown.

Germline V gene data show CDR1 as SNHLY and CDR2 as FYNNEI. The CDR3 has 14 amino acids. J was trimmed by 2 bases and V by 4 bases; bases with no gene match: 3. Autoimmune disease history or systemic immunosuppression disqualified patients. This TCR derives from an adult with an advanced solid tumor such as melanoma, head and neck, liver or kidney cancer. The material sequenced was CD4+ or CD8+ T cells sorted from blood, taken in a trial of the OX40 agonist ivuxolimab. The V and J genes are TRBV2 and TRBJ2-7; the match to TRBD1 covers 9 bases. The CDR3 loop reads CASSVGQGPYEQYF. In DNA form, the CDR3 reads TGTGCCAGCAGTGTGGGACAGGGTCCCTACGAGCAGTACTTC.